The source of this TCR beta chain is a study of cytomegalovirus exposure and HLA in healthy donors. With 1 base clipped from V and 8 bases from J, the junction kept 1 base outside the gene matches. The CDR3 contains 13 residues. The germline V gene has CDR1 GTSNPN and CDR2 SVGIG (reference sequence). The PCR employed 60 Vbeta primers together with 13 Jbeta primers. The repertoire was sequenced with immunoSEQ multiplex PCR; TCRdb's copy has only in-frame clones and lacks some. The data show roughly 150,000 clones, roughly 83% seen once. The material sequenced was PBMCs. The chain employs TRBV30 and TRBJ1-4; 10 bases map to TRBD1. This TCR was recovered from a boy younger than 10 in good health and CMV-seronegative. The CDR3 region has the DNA TGTGCCTGGAGTGGGACAGGGGGAGAAAAACTGTTTTTT. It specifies CAWSGTGGEKLFF.